The 8 T cell receptor beta chains given below trace back to one sample, sequenced in a study of cytomegalovirus exposure and HLA in healthy donors. The PCR was carried out with 60 Vbeta primers and 13 Jbeta primers. The table came from immunoSEQ multiplex PCR; TCRdb's copy has only in-frame clones and leaves some out. Of roughly 120,000 clones in the sample, approximately 80% were seen once. The sample consisted of PBMCs. The source is a man between 50 and 59 years old in good health and CMV-seronegative.

The chain employs TRBV11-1 and TRBJ1-1; D gene uncertain. The V end lost 3 bases, the J end lost 1 base, and 6 bases lay between the germline ends. The germline gives CDR1 SGHAT, CDR2 FQDESV (reference sequence). The CDR3 runs to 13 residues. CDR3 region: CASSFSGNTEAFF. In DNA form, the CDR3 reads TGTGCCAGCAGCTTTTCAGGGAACACTGAAGCTTTCTTT.

This clone was recorded a few times. The chain employs TRBV28 and TRBJ1-5, with TRBD1 matching 7 bases. The CDR3 extends over 15 amino acids. J was trimmed by 0 bases and V by 6 bases; bases with no gene match: 5. Germline V gene lookup returns CDR1 MDHEN and CDR2 SYDVKM. The CDR3 here is CASRGTALSNQPQHF. CDR3 sequence (DNA): TGTGCCAGCAGGGGGACAGCGCTTAGCAATCAGCCCCAGCATTTT.

The V gene is TRBV7-2, the J gene TRBJ1-1; no clear D. V lost 0 bases and J lost 7, with 9 bases in between. Germline-derived CDR1 and CDR2 are SGHTA and FQGNSA. This CDR3 is 13 amino acids long. The CDR3 here is CASSLAGTREAFF. The CDR3 region has the DNA TGTGCCAGCAGCTTAGCTGGTACGCGTGAAGCTTTCTTT.

Concerning this clone itself: The junction and the germline gene differ at one end; a read error may be behind it. This sequence joins TRBV7-7 and TRBJ2-7; 7 bases are a match to TRBD1. The CDR3 is 14 residues long. The germline CDR1 and CDR2 sequences are SSHAT and FNYEAQ (reference sequence). In DNA, the CDR3 is TGTGCTAGCAGCTTAGGGGACAGAAACTACGAGCAGTACTTC. Amino acids: CASSLGDRNYEQYF. Together with reference TRBV7-7 and TRBJ2-7, the CDR3 gives the full variable domain: GAGVSQSPRYKVTKRGQDVTLRCDPISSHATLYWYQQALGQGPEFLTYFNYEAQPDKSGLPSDRFSAERPEGSISTLTIQRTEQRDSAMYRCASSLGDRNYEQYFGPGTRLTVT.

The chain combines TRBV6-5 with TRBJ2-1; D is unresolved. This CDR3 spans 14 amino acids. CDR1 MNHEY and CDR2 SVGAGI come from the germline V gene. Trimming took off 6 bases at V and 0 bases at J, with 9 bases between the two ends. The DNA for the CDR3 is TGTGCCAGCAGGGCAGCGAGCTCCTACAATGAGCAGTTCTTC. This gives the protein CASRAASSYNEQFF.

This sequence joins TRBV6-8 and TRBJ2-1, with 14 bases fitting TRBD2. Germline CDR1 and CDR2: MNHGY and SAAAGT. The CDR3 runs to 15 residues. V gave up 7 bases and J gave up 9 bases; unmatched junction bases: 8. CDR3 DNA sequence: TGTGCCAGCACCCGAGGGACTAGCGGGAGAGGTGAGCAGTTCTTC. Amino acids: CASTRGTSGRGEQFF.

The chain joins TRBV5-1 to TRBJ2-1, with TRBD2 identical over 7 bases. This CDR3 has 15 residues. Germline V gene data show CDR1 as SGHRS and CDR2 as YFSETQ. J was trimmed by 0 bases and V by 4 bases; bases with no gene match: 4. The CDR3 DNA follows: TGCGCCAGCAGCCAAACTAGCGTCTCCTACAATGAGCAGTTCTTC. This codes for CASSQTSVSYNEQFF.

This clone was counted once. V gene TRBV6-1 combines with J gene TRBJ2-7, with D possibly matching TRBD2 (7 bases). This CDR3 spans 14 amino acids. Deletions cut 1 base from V and 7 bases from J, with 14 bases between. The germline CDR1 and CDR2 sequences are MNHNS and SASEGT. CDR3 DNA sequence: TGTGCCAGCAGTGAAGGAGGGGGGGTGGGGGAGCAGTACTTC. This translates into CASSEGGGVGEQYF.